This T cell receptor (beta chain) was sequenced during a study of patients and donors after allogeneic stem cell transplantation. The CDR3 spans 15 amino acids, including both terminal residues. The germline CDR1 and CDR2 sequences are DFQATT and SNEGSKA (reference sequence). Note on this clonotype: No DNA is shown, since the ends of the CDR3 on it are uncertain; the CDR3 is the one TCRdb lists.

TCRdb reprocessed the RT-PCR reads with MiXCR, giving one entry per CDR3 protein. The sample carries fewer than 25,000 distinct CDR3 sequences, 29% recorded once. The sample taken for sequencing was blood, either unsorted or a sorted T cell fraction (not recorded which). The chain joins TRBV20-1 to TRBJ1-4; TRBD1 is the table's D call and was not checked against the DNA. This sequence originates from a human donor who was either an allogeneic HSCT recipient or a stem cell or donor lymphocyte infusion donor (not recorded which). It is not recorded whose cells these are; they may come from a transplant donor. The CDR3: CSARTGGTNEKTVFF.